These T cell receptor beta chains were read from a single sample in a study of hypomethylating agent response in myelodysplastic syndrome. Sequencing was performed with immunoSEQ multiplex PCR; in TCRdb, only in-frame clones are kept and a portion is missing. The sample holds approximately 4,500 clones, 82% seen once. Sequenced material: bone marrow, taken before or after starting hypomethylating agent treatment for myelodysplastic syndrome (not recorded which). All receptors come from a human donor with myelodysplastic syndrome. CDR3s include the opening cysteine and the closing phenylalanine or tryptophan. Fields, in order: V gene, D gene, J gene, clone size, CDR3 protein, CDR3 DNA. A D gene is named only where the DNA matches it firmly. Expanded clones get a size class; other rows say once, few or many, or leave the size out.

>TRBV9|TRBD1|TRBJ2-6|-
CASSVTGGLSGANVLTF
TGTGCCAGCAGCGTCACAGGGGGCCTAAGTGGGGCCAACGTCCTGACTTTC
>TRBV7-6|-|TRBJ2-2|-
CASSLRDTGLGELFF
TGTGCCAGCAGCTTACGGGACACGGGGTTAGGGGAGCTGTTTTTT
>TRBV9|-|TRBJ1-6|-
CASSEGPSDSPLHF
TGTGCCAGCAGCGAGGGACCATCAGATTCACCCCTCCACTTT
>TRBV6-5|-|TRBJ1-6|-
CASAKGQYNSPLHF
TGTGCCAGCGCCAAGGGGCAGTATAATTCACCCCTCCACTTT
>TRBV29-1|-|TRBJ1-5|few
CSVVLRAGNSNQPQHF
TGCAGCGTTGTCCTACGGGCCGGGAATAGCAATCAGCCCCAGCATTTT
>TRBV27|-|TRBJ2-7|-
CASSTNPTSYEQYF
TGTGCCAGCAGTACTAACCCGACCTCCTACGAGCAGTACTTC
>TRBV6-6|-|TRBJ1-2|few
CASRDGQNYGYTF
TGTGCCAGCCGTGACGGGCAGAACTATGGCTACACCTTC
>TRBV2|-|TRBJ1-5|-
CASSERQTNQPQHF
TGTGCCAGCAGTGAAAGGCAAACAAATCAGCCCCAGCATTTT
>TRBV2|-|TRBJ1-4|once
CASSEQGRNEKLFF
TGTGCCAGCAGTGAGCAGGGACGGAATGAAAAACTGTTTTTT
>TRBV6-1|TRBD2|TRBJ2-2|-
CASSERSAGALNTGELFF
TGTGCCAGCAGTGAAAGGTCGGCGGGAGCCCTGAACACCGGGGAGCTGTTTTTT
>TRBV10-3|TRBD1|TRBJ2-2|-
CAISPPTGTGELFF
TGTGCCATCAGTCCCCCGACAGGGACCGGGGAGCTGTTTTTT
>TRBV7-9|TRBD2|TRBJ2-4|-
CASSPTSGLAKNIQYF
TGTGCCAGCAGCCCGACTAGCGGGCTGGCCAAAAACATTCAGTACTTC
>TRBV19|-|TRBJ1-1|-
CASDDRNTEAFF
TGTGCCAGTGACGACAGGAACACTGAAGCTTTCTTT
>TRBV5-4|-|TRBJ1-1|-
CASSLVIGAEPEAFF
TGTGCCAGCAGCTTGGTTATTGGAGCCGAACCTGAAGCTTTCTTT
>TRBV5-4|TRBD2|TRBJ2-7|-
CASSPVSGSYEQYF
TGTGCCAGCAGCCCAGTTAGCGGGAGCTACGAGCAGTACTTC
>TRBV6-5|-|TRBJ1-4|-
CASSYGREILNEKLFF
TGTGCCAGCAGTTATGGCCGAGAGATCCTGAATGAAAAACTGTTTTTT
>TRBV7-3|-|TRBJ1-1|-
CASSSGQPWDTEAFF
TGTGCCAGCAGCTCCGGACAGCCATGGGACACTGAAGCTTTCTTT
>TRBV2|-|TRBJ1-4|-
CASSEDDEKLFF
TGTGCCAGCAGTGAAGACGATGAAAAACTGTTTTTT
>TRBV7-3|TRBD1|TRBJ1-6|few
CASSQGQGNNSPLHF
TGTGCCAGCAGCCAGGGACAGGGCAATAATTCACCCCTCCACTTT
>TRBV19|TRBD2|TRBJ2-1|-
CASRYSGRGSYNEQFF
TGTGCCAGCCGATATAGCGGGAGAGGGTCCTACAATGAGCAGTTCTTC
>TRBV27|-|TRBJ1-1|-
CASSLNRVNTEAFF
TGTGCCAGCAGTTTGAACAGGGTAAACACTGAAGCTTTCTTT
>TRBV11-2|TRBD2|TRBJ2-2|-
CASSLDNYWELAEYTGELFF
TGTGCCAGCAGCTTAGATAACTATTGGGAGCTAGCGGAGTACACCGGGGAGCTGTTTTTT
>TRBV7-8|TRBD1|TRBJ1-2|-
CASSLAETGRGYTF
TGTGCCAGCAGCTTAGCGGAGACAGGGCGCGGCTACACCTTC
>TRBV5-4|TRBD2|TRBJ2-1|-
CASSFLAGGPSNEQFF
TGTGCCAGCAGCTTCCTAGCGGGGGGGCCGTCGAATGAGCAGTTCTTC
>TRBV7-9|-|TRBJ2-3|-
CASSSISDTQYF
TGTGCCAGCAGCTCTATTTCAGATACGCAGTATTTT
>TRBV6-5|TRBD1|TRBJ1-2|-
CASSYSGTAYGYTF
TGTGCCAGCAGTTACTCAGGGACAGCCTATGGCTACACCTTC
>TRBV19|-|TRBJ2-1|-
CASSRDYNEQFF
TGTGCCAGTAGTAGAGACTACAATGAGCAGTTCTTC
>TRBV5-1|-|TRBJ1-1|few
CASSLWPGGNTEAFF
TGCGCCAGCAGCTTGTGGCCAGGAGGGAACACTGAAGCTTTCTTT
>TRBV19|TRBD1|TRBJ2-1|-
CASSIGTGRTNEQFF
TGTGCCAGTAGTATCGGGACAGGGAGAACTAATGAGCAGTTCTTC
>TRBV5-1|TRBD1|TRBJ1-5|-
CASSQTGDFNQPQHF
TGCGCCAGCAGCCAAACAGGGGATTTTAATCAGCCCCAGCATTTT
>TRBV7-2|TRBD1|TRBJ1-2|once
CASSLSRDRVLLGYTF
TGTGCCAGCAGCTTGTCCCGGGACAGGGTATTGTTGGGCTACACCTTC
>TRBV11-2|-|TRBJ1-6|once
CASSLLIRVSDSPLHF
TGTGCCAGCAGCTTACTGATCAGGGTTTCGGATTCACCCCTCCACTTT